This T cell receptor (beta chain) was found in a study of T cell changes during pregnancy in multiple sclerosis. Sequencing used immunoSEQ multiplex PCR; TCRdb keeps in-frame clones, though not all of them. The top ten clones hold around 2.8% of a sample with about 59,000 clones, about 92% of them seen once. The germline V gene encodes CDR1 SQVTM and CDR2 ANQGSEA. The ends lost 8 bases at V and 6 bases at J; junction bases unmatched: 8. This CDR3 is 12 amino acids long. The source material was peripheral blood, sampled in the second trimester of pregnancy. This TCR was recovered from a female donor in good health, enrolled as a control in a pregnancy study. J is TRBJ2-3 and V is TRBV29-1; 7 bases are shared with TRBD2. The CDR3 coding sequence is TGCAGCCTCGGACTAGGGTGGGATACGCAGTATTTT. Translation: CSLGLGWDTQYF.